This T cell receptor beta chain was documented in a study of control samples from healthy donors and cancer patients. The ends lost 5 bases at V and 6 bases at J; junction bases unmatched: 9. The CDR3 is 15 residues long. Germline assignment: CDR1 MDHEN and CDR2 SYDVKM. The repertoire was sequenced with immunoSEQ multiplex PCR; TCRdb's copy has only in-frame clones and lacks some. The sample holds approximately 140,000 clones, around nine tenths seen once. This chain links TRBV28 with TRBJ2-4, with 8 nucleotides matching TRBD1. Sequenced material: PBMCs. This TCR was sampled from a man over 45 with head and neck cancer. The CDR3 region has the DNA TGTGCCAGCAGTCCACAAGACAGGGGTGGAAACATTCAGTACTTC. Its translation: CASSPQDRGGNIQYF.